This TCR beta chain stems from a study of T cell responses to AZD1222 COVID-19 vaccine. The table came from immunoSEQ multiplex PCR; TCRdb's copy has only in-frame clones and leaves some out. The top ten hold around a tenth of the sample, which has some 84,000 clones, approximately 90% seen once. This clone was seen a single time. The V end was cut by 3 bases, the J end by 4 bases, with 19 bases between. Looked up from germline, CDR1 is SGDLS and CDR2 is YYNGEE. This CDR3 is built from 17 residues. The chain joins TRBV9 to TRBJ2-2; possibly TRBD1 or TRBD2 for D (6 bases each). The sequences come from peripheral blood, collected 28 days after the second AZD1222 dose. This TCR was recovered from an adult who received the AZD1222 COVID-19 vaccine. Written as DNA, the CDR3 is TGTGCCAGCAGCGCCGAAGAGGGGGAGGCAGGCACCGGGGAGCTGTTTTTT. This encodes CASSAEEGEAGTGELFF.